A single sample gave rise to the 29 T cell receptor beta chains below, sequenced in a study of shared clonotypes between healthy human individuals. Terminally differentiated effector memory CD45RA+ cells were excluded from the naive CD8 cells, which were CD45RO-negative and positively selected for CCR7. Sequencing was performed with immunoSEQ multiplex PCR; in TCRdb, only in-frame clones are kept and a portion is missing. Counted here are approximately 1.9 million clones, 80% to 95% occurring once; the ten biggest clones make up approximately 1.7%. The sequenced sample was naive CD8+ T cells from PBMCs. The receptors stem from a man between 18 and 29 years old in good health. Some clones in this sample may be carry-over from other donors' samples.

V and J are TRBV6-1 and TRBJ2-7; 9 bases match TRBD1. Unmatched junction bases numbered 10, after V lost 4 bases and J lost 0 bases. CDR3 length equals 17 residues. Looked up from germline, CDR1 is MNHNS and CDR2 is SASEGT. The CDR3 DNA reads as TGTGCCAGCAGTGTTCAAACCTCGGGACAGGGCTCCTACGAGCAGTACTTC. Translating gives CASSVQTSGQGSYEQYF.

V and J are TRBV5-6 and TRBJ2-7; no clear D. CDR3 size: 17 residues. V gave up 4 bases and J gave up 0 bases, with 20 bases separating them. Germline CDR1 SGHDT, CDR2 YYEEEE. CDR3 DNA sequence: TGTGCCAGCAGCCTGGGTGGAGTAGGTCTGAGCTCCTACGAGCAGTACTTC. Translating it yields CASSLGGVGLSSYEQYF.

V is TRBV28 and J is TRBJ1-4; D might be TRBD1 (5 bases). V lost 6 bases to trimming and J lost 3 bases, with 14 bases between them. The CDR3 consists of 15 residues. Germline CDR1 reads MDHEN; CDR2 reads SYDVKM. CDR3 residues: CASRGTGSANEKLFF. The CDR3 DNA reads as TGTGCCAGCAGAGGGACGGGCTCGGCTAATGAAAAACTGTTTTTT.

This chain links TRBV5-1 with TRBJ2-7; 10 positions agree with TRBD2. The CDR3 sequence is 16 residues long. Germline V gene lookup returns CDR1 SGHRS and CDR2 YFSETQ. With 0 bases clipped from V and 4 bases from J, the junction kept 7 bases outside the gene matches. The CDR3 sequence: CASSLAASGSRYEQYF. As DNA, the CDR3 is TGCGCCAGCAGCTTGGCCGCTAGCGGGAGTAGGTACGAGCAGTACTTC.

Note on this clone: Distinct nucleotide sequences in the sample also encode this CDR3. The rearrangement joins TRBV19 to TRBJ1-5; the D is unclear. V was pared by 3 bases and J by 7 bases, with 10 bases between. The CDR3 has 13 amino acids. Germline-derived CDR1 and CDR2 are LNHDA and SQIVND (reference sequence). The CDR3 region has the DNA TGTGCCAGTAGTATTGCTGCAGGCCAGCCCCAGCATTTT. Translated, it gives CASSIAAGQPQHF.

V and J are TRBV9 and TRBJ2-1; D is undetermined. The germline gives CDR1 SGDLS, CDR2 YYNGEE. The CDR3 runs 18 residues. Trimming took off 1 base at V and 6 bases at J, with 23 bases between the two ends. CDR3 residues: CASSVSLNSEKMVNEQFF. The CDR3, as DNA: TGTGCCAGCAGCGTAAGCCTCAACTCAGAGAAGATGGTCAATGAGCAGTTCTTC. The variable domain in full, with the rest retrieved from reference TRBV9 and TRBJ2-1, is DSGVTQTPKHLITATGQRVTLRCSPRSGDLSVYWYQQSLDQGLQFLIQYYNGEERAKGNILERFSAQQFPDLHSELNLSSLELGDSALYFCASSVSLNSEKMVNEQFFGPGTRLTVL.

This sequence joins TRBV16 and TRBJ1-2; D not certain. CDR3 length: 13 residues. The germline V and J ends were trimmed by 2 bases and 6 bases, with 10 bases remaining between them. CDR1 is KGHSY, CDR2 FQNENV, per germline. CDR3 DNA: TGTGCCAGCAGCCAAATACTCAGCGATGGCTACACCTTC. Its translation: CASSQILSDGYTF.

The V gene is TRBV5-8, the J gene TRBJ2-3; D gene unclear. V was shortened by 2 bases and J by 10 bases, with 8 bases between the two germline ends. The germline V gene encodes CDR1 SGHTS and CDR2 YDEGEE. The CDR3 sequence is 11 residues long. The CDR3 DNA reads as TGTGCCAGCAGCTTCGGCGAGGCGCAGTATTTT. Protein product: CASSFGEAQYF.

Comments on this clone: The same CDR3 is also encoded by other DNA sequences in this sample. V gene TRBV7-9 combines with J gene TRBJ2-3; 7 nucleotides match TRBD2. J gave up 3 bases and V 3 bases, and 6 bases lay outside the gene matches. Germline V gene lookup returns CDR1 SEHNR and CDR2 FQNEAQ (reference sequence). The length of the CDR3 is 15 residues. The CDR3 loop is CASSLPSGSTDTQYF. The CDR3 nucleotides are TGTGCCAGCAGCTTGCCTAGCGGCTCAACAGATACGCAGTATTTT.

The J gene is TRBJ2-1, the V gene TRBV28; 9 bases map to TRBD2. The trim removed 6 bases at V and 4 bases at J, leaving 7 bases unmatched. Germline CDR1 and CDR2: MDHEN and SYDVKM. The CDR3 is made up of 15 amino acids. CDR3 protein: CASSKLAGSYNEQFF. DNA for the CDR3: TGTGCCAGCAGCAAGCTAGCGGGATCGTACAATGAGCAGTTCTTC.

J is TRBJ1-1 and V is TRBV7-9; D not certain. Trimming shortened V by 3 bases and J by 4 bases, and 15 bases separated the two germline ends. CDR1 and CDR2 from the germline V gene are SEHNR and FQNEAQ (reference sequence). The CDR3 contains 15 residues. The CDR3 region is CASSLRESLGTEAFF. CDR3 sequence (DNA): TGTGCCAGCAGCTTGCGGGAAAGTCTGGGCACTGAAGCTTTCTTT.

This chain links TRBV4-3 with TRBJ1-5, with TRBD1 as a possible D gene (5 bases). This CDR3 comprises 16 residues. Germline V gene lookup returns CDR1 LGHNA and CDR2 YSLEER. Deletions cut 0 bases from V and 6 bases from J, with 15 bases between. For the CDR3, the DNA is TGCGCCAGCAGCCAAGATCGGTCCGGGGGAAGTCAGCCCCAGCATTTT. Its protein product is CASSQDRSGGSQPQHF.

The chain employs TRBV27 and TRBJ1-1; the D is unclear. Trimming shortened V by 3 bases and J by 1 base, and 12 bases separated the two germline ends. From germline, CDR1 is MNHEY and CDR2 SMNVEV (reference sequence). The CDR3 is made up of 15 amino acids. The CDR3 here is CASSLRSWENTEAFF. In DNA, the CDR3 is TGTGCCAGCAGTTTGCGAAGCTGGGAGAACACTGAAGCTTTCTTT.

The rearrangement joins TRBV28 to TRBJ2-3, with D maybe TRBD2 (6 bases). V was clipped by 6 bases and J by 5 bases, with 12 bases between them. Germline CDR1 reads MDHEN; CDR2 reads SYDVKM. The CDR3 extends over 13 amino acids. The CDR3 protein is CASRILEGDTQYF. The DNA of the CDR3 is TGTGCCAGCAGAATCCTGGAGGGAGATACGCAGTATTTT.

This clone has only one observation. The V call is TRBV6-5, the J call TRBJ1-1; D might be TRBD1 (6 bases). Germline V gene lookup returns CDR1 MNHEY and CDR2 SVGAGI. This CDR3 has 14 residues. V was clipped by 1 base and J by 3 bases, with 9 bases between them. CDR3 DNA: TGTGCCAGCAGTTACTGGACAGACCACACTGAAGCTTTCTTT. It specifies CASSYWTDHTEAFF.

The DNA of the CDR3 is TGCGCCAGCAGCCAAGATATTGGGGGTTCGGGGGAGCTGTTTTTT. This gives the protein CASSQDIGGSGELFF. The V call is TRBV4-3, the J call TRBJ2-2; D could derive from TRBD1 or TRBD2 (5 bases each). Germline-derived CDR1 and CDR2 are LGHNA and YSLEER. The CDR3 is 15 residues long. V was shortened by 0 bases and J by 8 bases, with 13 bases between the two germline ends.

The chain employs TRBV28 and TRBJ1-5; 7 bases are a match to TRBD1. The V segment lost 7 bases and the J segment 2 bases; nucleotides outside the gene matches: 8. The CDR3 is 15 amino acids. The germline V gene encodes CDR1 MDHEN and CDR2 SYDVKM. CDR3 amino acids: CASNWTGRRNQPQHF. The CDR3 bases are TGTGCCAGCAACTGGACAGGTCGTCGCAATCAGCCCCAGCATTTT.

The CDR3 here is CASSGPSGRASYNEQFF. The CDR3 DNA reads TGTGCCAGCAGTGGACCTAGCGGGAGGGCCTCTTACAATGAGCAGTTCTTC. The rearrangement joins TRBV6-1 to TRBJ2-1; 12 nucleotides line up with TRBD2. The CDR3 is 17 residues long. Losses at the gene ends were 4 bases for V and 4 bases for J; bases not matched to a gene: 8. Germline assignment: CDR1 MNHNS and CDR2 SASEGT.

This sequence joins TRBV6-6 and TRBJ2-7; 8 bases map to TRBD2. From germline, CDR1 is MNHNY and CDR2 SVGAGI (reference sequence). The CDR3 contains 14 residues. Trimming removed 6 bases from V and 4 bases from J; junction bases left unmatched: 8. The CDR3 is CASSHREGGYEQYF. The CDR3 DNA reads TGTGCCAGCAGCCACCGGGAGGGAGGATACGAGCAGTACTTC.

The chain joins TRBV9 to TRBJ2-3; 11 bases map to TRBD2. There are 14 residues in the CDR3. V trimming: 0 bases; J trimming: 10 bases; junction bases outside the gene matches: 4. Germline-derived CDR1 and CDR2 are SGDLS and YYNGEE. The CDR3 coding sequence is TGTGCCAGCAGCGTAGAACTAGCGGGAGTTTCGCAGTATTTT. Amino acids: CASSVELAGVSQYF.

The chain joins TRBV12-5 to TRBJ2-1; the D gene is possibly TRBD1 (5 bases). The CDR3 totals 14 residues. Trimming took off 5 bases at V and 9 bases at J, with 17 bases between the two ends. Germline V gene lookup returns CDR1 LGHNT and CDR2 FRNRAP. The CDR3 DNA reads TGTGCTAGTGGTCTCCTCACCACCCAGGGTGAGCAGTTCTTC. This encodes CASGLLTTQGEQFF. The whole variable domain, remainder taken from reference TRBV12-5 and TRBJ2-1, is DARVTQTPRHKVTEMGQEVTMRCQPILGHNTVFWYRQTMMQGLELLAYFRNRAPLDDSGMPKDRFSAEMPDATLATLKIQPSEPRDSAVYFCASGLLTTQGEQFFGPGTRLTVL.

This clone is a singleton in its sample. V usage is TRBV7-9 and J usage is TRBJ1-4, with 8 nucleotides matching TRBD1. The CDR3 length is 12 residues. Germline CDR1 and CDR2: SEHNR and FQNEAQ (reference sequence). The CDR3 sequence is CASGAGGGKLFF. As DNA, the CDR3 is TGTGCTAGCGGGGCAGGGGGCGGAAAACTGTTTTTT. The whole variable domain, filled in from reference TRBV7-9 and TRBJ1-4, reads DTGVSQNPRHKITKRGQNVTFRCDPISEHNRLYWYRQTLGQGPEFLTYFQNEAQLEKSRLLSDRFSAERPKGSFSTLEIQRTEQGDSAMYLCASGAGGGKLFFGSGTQLSVL.

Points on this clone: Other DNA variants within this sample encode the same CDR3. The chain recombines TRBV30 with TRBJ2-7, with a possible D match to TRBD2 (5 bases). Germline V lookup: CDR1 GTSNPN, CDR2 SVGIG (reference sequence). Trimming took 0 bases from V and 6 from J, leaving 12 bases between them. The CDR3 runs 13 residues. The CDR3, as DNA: TGTGCCTGGAGTGTACGAGGGTTAGGCGAGCAGTACTTC. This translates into CAWSVRGLGEQYF. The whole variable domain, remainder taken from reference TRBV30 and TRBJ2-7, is SQTIHQWPATLVQPVGSPLSLECTVEGTSNPNLYWYRQAAGRGLQLLFYSVGIGQISSEVPQNLSASRPQDRQFILSSKKLLLSDSGFYLCAWSVRGLGEQYFGPGTRLTVT.

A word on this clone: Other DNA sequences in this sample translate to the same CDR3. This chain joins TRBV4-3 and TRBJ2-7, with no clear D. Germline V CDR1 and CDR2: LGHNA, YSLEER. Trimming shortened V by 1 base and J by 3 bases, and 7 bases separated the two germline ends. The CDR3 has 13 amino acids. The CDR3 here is CASSQGLDYEQYF. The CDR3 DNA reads TGCGCCAGCAGCCAAGGTCTGGACTACGAGCAGTACTTC.

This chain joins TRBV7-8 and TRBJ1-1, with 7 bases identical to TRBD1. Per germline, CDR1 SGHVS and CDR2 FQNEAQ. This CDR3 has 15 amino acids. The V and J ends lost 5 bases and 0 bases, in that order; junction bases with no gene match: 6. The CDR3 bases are TGTGCCAGCAGCCCGACAGGGATCATGAACACTGAAGCTTTCTTT. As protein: CASSPTGIMNTEAFF.

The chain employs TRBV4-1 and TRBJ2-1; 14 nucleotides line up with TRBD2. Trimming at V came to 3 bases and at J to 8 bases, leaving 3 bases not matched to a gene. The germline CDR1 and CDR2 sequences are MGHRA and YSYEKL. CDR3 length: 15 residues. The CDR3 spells CASSQMGLAGDEQFF. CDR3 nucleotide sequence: TGCGCCAGCAGCCAGATGGGACTAGCGGGAGATGAGCAGTTCTTC.

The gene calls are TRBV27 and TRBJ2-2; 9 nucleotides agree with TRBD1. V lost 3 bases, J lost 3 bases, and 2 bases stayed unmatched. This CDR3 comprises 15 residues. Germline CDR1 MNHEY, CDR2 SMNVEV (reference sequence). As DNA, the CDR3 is TGTGCCAGCAGTTTTACAGGGGGCGACACCGGGGAGCTGTTTTTT. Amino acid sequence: CASSFTGGDTGELFF.

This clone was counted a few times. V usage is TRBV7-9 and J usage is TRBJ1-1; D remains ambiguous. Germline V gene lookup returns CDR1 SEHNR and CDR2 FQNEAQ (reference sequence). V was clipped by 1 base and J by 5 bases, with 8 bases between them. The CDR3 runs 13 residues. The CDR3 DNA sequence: TGTGCCAGCAGCTTAGGAGCCGAAACTGAAGCTTTCTTT. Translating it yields CASSLGAETEAFF.

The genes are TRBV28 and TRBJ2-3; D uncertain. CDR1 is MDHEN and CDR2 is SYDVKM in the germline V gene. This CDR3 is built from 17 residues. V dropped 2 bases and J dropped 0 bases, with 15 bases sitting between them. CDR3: CASSLTRPDDSTDTQYF. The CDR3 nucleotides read TGTGCCAGCAGTTTAACCCGCCCCGACGATAGCACAGATACGCAGTATTTT.